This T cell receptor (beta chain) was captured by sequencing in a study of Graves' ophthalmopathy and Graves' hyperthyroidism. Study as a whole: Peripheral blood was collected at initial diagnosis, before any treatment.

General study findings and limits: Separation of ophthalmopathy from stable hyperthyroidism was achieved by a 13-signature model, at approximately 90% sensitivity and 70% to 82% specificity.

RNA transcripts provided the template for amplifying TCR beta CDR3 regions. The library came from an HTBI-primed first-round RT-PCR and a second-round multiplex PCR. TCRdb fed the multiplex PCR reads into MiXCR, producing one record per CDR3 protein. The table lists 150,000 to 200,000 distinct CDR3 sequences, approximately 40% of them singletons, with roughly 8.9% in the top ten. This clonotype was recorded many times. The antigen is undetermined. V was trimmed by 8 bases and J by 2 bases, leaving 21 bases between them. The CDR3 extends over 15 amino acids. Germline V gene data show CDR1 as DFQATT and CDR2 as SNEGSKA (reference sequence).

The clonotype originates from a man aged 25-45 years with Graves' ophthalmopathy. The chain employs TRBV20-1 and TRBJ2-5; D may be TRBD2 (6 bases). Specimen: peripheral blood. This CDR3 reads CSSRRDARGQETQYF. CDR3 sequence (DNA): TGCAGTTCTCGGCGGGACGCCCGCGGGCAAGAGACCCAGTACTTC.